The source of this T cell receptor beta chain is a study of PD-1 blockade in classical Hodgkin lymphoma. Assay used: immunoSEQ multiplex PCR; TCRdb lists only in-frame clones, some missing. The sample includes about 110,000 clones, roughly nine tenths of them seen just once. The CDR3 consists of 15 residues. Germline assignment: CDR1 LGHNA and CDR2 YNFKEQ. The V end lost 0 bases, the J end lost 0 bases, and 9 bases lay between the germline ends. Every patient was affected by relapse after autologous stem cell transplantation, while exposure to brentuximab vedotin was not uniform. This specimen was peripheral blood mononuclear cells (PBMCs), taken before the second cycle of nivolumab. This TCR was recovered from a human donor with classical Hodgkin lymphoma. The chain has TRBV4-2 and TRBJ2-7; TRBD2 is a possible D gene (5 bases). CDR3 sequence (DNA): TGTGCCAGCAGCCAAGAACGGGGAAGCTCCTACGAGCAGTACTTC. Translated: CASSQERGSSYEQYF.